Below are 7 T cell receptor beta chains sequenced from a single sample in a study of beta chain features in type 1 diabetes. Of the isolated RNA, all was reverse transcribed, and so the sequenced material was expressed TCRB transcripts. The protocol was immunoSEQ multiplex PCR, while the TCRdb copy is restricted to in-frame clones and leaves out a portion. The table has about 250,000 clones, 13% to 15% seen once. Sample: naive CD4+ T cells from blood. The receptor set was obtained from a middle-aged woman in good health.

This clone has a handful of counts. The chain carries TRBV15 and TRBJ2-2; 9 nucleotides align to TRBD1. Germline V gives CDR1 LNHNV, CDR2 YYDKDF (reference sequence). V shed 1 base, J shed 3 bases, and the junction held 6 bases outside the gene matches. This CDR3 has 17 amino acids. DNA for the CDR3: TGTGCCACCAGCAGAGCGGGACAGGGTTGGGACACCGGGGAGCTGTTTTTT. It specifies CATSRAGQGWDTGELFF.

This clone was seen a handful of times. This sample also contains other DNA sequences that code for the same CDR3. The genes are TRBV9 and TRBJ1-1; a possible D gene is TRBD1 (5 bases). CDR3 size: 15 residues. V gave up 2 bases and J gave up 0 bases, with 11 bases separating them. Per the germline V gene, CDR1 is SGDLS and CDR2 is YYNGEE. This CDR3 reads CASSVSHRLNTEAFF. The DNA of the CDR3 is TGTGCCAGCAGCGTTTCTCACAGGCTGAACACTGAAGCTTTCTTT.

This clone was observed a few times. This chain uses TRBV6-5 with TRBJ1-4; D not resolved. Germline lookup yields CDR1 MNHEY and CDR2 SVGAGI. This CDR3 has 14 residues. V lost 5 bases to trimming and J lost 8 bases, with 15 bases between them. The chain's CDR3 is CASSLGRLREKLFF. CDR3 coding DNA: TGTGCCAGCAGTCTAGGTCGGCTCCGGGAAAAACTGTTTTTT.

This clone has only a few counts. The chain is built from TRBV1 and TRBJ2-2; the table's D call TRBD2 went unverified against the DNA. TRBV1 is deemed a pseudogene. The CDR3 is 19 residues long. The CDR3 region is CTSSQDIWTSGANTGELFF. The CDR3 DNA reads as TGCACCAGCAGCCAAGATATCTGGACTAGCGGAGCGAACACCGGGGAGCTGTTTTTT.

This clone was seen only a few times. The genes are TRBV4-3 and TRBJ2-4; 11 nucleotides agree with TRBD2. Trimming at V came to 5 bases and at J to 6 bases, leaving 15 bases not matched to a gene. Germline CDR1 and CDR2: LGHNA and YSLEER. The CDR3 runs to 18 residues. The CDR3 sequence: CASSAQPPLAGGGNIQYF. The CDR3 DNA sequence: TGCGCCAGCAGCGCACAACCCCCGCTAGCGGGGGGCGGAAACATTCAGTACTTC.

In its sample, this clone was seen a few times. The chain combines TRBV15 with TRBJ1-2; 12 nucleotides match TRBD1. The CDR3 has 16 amino acids. V shed 3 bases and J 4 bases; nucleotides not matched to a gene: 6. From germline, CDR1 is LNHNV and CDR2 YYDKDF (reference sequence). The CDR3 loop is CATSSRDRGRIYGYTF. DNA of the CDR3: TGTGCCACCAGCAGCCGGGACAGGGGGCGGATCTATGGCTACACCTTC.

This clone was detected a few times. The chain employs TRBV29-1 and TRBJ1-5; 9 nucleotides line up with TRBD1. V lost 5 bases to trimming and J lost 8 bases; unmatched junction nucleotides: 19. CDR1 and CDR2 (germline): SQVTM, ANQGSEA. This CDR3 is 17 amino acids long. The CDR3 region is CSVFYRDRDRPSEPQHF. Written as DNA, the CDR3 is TGCAGCGTTTTCTACCGGGACAGGGATCGTCCGAGTGAGCCCCAGCATTTT.